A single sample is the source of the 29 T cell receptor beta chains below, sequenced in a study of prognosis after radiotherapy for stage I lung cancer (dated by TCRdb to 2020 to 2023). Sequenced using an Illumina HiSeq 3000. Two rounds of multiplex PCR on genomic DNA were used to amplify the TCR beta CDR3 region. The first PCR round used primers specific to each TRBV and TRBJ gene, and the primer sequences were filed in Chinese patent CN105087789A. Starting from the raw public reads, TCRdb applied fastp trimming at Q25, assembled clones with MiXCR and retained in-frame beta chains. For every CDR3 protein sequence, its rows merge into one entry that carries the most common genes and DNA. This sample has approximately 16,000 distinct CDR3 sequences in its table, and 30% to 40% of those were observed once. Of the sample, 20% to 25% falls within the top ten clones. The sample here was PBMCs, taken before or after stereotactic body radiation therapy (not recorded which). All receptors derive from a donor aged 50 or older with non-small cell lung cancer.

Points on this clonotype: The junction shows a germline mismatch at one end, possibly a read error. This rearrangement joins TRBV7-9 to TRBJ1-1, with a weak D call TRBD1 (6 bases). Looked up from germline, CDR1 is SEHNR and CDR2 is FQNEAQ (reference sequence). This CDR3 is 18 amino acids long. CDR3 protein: CASTLSLGTSTMNTEAFF. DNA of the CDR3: TGTGCCAGCACCTTAAGTCTCGGGACAAGTACTATGAACACTGAAGCTTTCTTT.

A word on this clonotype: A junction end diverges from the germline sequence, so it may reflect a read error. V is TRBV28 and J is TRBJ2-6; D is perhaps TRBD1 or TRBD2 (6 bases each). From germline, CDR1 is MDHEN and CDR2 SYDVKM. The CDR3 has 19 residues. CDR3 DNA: TGTGCCAGCAGGGGGGGCGGCGAGTTGGTGAGCTCTGGGACCAACGTCCTGACTTTC. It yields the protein CASRGGGELVSSGTNVLTF. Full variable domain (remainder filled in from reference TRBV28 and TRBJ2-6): DVKVTQSSRYLVKRTGEKVFLECVQDMDHENMFWYRQDPGLGLRLIYFSYDVKMKEKGDIPEGYSVSREKKERFSLILESASTNQTSMYLCASRGGGELVSSGTNVLTFGAGSRLTVL.

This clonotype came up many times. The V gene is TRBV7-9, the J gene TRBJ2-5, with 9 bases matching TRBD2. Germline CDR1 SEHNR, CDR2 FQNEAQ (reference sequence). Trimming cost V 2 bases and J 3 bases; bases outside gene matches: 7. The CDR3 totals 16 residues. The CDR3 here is CASSLILAGIEETQYF. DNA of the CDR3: TGTGCCAGCAGCTTAATACTAGCGGGCATCGAAGAGACCCAGTACTTC.

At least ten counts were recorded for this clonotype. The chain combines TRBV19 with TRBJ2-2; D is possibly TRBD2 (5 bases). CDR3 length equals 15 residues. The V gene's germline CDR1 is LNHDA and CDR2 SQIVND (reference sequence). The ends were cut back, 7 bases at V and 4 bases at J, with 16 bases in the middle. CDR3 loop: CASTETPEATGELFF. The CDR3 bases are TGTGCCAGTACCGAAACGCCGGAGGCCACCGGGGAGCTGTTTTTT.

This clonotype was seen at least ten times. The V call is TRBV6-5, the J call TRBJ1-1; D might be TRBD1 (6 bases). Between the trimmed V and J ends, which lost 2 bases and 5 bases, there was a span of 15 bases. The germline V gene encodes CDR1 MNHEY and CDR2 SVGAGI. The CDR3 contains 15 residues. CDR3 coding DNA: TGTGCCAGCAGTTACCCAGAGGGGGGAGAGACTGAAGCTTTCTTT. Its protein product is CASSYPEGGETEAFF.

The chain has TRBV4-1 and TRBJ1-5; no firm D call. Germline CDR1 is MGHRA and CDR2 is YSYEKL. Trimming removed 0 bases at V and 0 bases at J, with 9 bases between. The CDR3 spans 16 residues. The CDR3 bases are TGCGCCAGCAGCCAAGAGCGGCTTGATAGCAATCAGCCCCAGCATTTT. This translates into CASSQERLDSNQPQHF.

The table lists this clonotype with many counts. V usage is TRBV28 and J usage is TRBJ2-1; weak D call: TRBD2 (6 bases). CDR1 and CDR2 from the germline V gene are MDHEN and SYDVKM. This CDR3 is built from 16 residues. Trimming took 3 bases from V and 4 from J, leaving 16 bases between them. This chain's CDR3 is CASSFYIADPYNEQFF. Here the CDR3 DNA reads TGTGCCAGCAGTTTCTACATAGCGGACCCTTACAATGAGCAGTTCTTC. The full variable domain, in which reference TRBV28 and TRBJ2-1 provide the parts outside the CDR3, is DVKVTQSSRYLVKRTGEKVFLECVQDMDHENMFWYRQDPGLGLRLIYFSYDVKMKEKGDIPEGYSVSREKKERFSLILESASTNQTSMYLCASSFYIADPYNEQFFGPGTRLTVL.

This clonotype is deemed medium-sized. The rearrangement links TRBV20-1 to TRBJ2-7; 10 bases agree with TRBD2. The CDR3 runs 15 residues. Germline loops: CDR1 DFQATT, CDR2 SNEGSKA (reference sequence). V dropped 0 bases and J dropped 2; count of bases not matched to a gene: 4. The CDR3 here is CSARDQREGTYEQYF. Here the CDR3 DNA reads TGCAGTGCTAGAGATCAGCGGGAGGGTACCTACGAGCAGTACTTC.

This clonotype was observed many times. This chain's CDR3 is CASSPRASGQETQYF. CDR3 nucleotides: TGTGCCAGCAGCCCTCGGGCAAGCGGACAAGAGACCCAGTACTTC. V and J are TRBV7-6 and TRBJ2-5; weak D call: TRBD2 (5 bases). V was pared by 5 bases and J by 2 bases, with 15 bases between. Germline V gene lookup returns CDR1 SGHVS and CDR2 FNYEAQ. This CDR3 region has 15 residues.

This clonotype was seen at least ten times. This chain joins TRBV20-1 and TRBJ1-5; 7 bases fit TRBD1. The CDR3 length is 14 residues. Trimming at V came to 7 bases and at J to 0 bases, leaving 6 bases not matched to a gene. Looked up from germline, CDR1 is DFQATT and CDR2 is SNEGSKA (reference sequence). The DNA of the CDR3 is TGCAGTGTAGGGGGCGGGTATAGCAATCAGCCCCAGCATTTT. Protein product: CSVGGGYSNQPQHF.

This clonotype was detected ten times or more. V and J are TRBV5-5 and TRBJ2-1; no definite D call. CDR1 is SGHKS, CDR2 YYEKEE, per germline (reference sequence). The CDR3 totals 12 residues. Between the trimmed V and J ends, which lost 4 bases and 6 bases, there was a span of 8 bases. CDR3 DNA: TGTGCCAGCAGCGCACACAGCAATGAGCAGTTCTTC. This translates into CASSAHSNEQFF.

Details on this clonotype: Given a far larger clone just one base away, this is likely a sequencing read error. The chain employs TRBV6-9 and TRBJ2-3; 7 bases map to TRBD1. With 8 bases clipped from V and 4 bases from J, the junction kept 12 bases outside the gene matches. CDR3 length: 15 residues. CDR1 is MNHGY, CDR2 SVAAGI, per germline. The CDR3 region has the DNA TGTGCCAGCGGAGAGGGACAGATGGGCCCAGATACGCAGTATTTT. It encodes CASGEGQMGPDTQYF.

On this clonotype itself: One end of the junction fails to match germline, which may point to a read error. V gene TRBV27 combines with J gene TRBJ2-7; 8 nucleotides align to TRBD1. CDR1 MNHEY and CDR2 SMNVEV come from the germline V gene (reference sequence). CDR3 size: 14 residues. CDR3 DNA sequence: TGTGCCAGAAGCACCGGGACAGGTTTATACGAGAAGTACTTC. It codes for CARSTGTGLYEKYF.

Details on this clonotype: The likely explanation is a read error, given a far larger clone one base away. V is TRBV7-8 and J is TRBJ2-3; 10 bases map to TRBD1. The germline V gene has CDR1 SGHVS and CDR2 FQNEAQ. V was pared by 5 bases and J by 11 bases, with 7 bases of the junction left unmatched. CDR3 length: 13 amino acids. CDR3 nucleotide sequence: TGTGCCAGCAGCCTCCAGGACAGGGGGAGGCAGTATTTT. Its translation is CASSLQDRGRQYF.

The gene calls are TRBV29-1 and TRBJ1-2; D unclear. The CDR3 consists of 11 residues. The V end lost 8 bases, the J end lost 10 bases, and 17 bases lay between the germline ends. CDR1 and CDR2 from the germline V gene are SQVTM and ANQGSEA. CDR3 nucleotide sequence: TGCAGCTACGAATGGGAGGATGACTACACCTTC. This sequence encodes CSYEWEDDYTF.

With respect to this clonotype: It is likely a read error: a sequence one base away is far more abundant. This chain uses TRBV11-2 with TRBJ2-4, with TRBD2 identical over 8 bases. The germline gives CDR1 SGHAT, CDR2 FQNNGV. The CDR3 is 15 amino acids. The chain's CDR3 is CASNLDPGPLAETFF. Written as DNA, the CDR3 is TGTGCCAGCAACTTAGATCCGGGTCCACTAGCGGAGACGTTCTTC.

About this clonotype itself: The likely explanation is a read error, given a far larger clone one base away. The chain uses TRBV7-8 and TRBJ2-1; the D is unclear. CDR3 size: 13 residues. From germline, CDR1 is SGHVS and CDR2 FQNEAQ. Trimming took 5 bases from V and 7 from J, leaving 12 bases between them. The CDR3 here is CASSHQSGNEQFF. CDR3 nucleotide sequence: TGTGCCAGCAGCCACCAATCCGGGAATGAGCAGTTCTTC.

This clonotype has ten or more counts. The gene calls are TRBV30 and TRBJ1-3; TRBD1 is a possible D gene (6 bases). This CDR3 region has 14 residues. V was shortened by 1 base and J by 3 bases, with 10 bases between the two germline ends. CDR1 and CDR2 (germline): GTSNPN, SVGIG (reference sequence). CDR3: CAWSATGGGNTIYF. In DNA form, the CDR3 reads TGTGCCTGGAGTGCGACAGGCGGTGGAAACACCATATATTTT. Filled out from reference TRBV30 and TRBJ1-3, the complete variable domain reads SQTIHQWPATLVQPVGSPLSLECTVEGTSNPNLYWYRQAAGRGLQLLFYSVGIGQISSEVPQNLSASRPQDRQFILSSKKLLLSDSGFYLCAWSATGGGNTIYFGEGSWLTVV.

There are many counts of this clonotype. CDR3 nucleotides: TGTGCCAGCAGCTTAGCGCTACGTAATGAAAAACTGTTTTTT. Translating it yields CASSLALRNEKLFF. V is TRBV7-2 and J is TRBJ1-4; unclear D gene. Germline-derived CDR1 and CDR2 are SGHTA and FQGNSA. The CDR3 has 14 residues. V lost 0 bases to trimming and J lost 4 bases, with 6 bases between them.

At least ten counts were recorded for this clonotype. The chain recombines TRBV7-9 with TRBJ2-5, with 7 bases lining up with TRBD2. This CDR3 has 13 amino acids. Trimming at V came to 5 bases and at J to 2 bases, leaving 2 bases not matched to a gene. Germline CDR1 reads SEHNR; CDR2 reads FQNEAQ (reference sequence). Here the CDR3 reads CASSKGLQETQYF. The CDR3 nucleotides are TGTGCCAGCAGCAAGGGACTACAAGAGACCCAGTACTTC.

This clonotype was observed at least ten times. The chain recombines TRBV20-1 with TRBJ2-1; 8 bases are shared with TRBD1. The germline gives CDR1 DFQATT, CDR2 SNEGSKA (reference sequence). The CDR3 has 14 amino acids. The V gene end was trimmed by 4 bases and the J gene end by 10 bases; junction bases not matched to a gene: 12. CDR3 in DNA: TGCAGTGCTACCCCAGGACAGGGAAATGGCGAGCAGTTCTTC. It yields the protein CSATPGQGNGEQFF.

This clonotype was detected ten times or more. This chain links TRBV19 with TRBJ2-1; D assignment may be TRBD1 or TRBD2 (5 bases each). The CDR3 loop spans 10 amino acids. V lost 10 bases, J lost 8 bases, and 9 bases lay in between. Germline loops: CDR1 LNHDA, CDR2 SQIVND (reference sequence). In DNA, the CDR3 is TGTGCCACACTAGGGGATGAGCAGTTCTTC. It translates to CATLGDEQFF.

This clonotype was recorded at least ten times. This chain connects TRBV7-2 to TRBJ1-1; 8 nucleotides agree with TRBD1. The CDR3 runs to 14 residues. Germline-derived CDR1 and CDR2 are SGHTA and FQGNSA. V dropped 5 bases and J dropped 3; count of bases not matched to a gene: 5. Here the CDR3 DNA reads TGTGCCAGCAGCACCCGACAGGGGTACACTGAAGCTTTCTTT. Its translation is CASSTRQGYTEAFF.

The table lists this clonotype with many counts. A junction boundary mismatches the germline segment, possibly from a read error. The CDR3 region has the DNA TGTGTCAGCAGTTTAGTTCTCACCGGGGAGCTGTTTTTT. This gives the protein CVSSLVLTGELFF. The chain couples TRBV28 to TRBJ2-2, with D hard to call. The CDR3 is made up of 13 amino acids. Germline V gene sequence: CDR1 MDHEN, CDR2 SYDVKM.

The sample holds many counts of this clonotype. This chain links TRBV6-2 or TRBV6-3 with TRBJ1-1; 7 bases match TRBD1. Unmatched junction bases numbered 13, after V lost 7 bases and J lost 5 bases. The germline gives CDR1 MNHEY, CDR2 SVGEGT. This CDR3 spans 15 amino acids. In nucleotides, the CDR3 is TGTGCCAGCACCCACTCCCCCGACAGGGTTACTGAAGCTTTCTTT. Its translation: CASTHSPDRVTEAFF.

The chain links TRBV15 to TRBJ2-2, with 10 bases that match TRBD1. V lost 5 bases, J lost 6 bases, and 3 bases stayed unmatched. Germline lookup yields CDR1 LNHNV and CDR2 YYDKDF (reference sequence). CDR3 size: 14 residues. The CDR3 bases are TGTGCCACCAGCGGGACAGGGGAGTCCGGGGAGCTGTTTTTT. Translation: CATSGTGESGELFF.

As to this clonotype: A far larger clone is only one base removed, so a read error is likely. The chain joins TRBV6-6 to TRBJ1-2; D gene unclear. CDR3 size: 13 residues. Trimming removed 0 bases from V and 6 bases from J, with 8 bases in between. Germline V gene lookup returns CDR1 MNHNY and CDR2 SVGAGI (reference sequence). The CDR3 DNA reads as TGTGCCAGCAGTTACTCAATTGCCCATGGCTACACCTTC. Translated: CASSYSIAHGYTF.

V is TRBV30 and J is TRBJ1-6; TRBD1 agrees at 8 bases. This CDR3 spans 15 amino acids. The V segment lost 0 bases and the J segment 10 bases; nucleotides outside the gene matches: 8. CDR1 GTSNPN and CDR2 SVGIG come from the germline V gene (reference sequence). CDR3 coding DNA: TGTGCCTGGAGTGTACCCGACAGGGGTCGGTCACCCCTCCACTTT. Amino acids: CAWSVPDRGRSPLHF.

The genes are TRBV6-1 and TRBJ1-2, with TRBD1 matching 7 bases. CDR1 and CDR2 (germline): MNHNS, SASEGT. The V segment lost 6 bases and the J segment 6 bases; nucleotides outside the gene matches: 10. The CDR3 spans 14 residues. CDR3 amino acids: CASSHQGGGDGYTF. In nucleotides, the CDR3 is TGTGCCAGCAGCCACCAGGGAGGGGGCGATGGCTACACCTTC.